These 28 T cell receptor beta chains were all obtained from the same sample, sequenced in a study of T cells in Graves' hyperthyroidism and ophthalmopathy. RNA transcripts were the template for amplifying TCR beta CDR3 regions. HTBI primers were employed in a first-round RT-PCR of the TCR CDR3. From the multiplex PCR reads, TCRdb called clonotypes with MiXCR, one entry per CDR3 protein. The data show about 350,000 distinct CDR3 sequences, around 13% seen once. The sample comprised blood. These receptors all stem from a woman in her twenties or thirties with Graves' hyperthyroidism.

The chain recombines TRBV10-1 with TRBJ1-3; possible D gene TRBD1, 6 bases. Germline CDR1 and CDR2: WNHNN and SYGVQD (reference sequence). The V end was cut by 0 bases, the J end by 2 bases, with 8 bases between. CDR3 length equals 15 residues. The CDR3 spells CASSESGGAGNTIYF. The CDR3 DNA is TGCGCCAGCAGTGAGTCAGGGGGAGCTGGAAACACCATATATTTT.

This clonotype was recorded a few times. The rearrangement joins TRBV14 to TRBJ1-2, with D possibly TRBD1 on 6 matching bases. Trimming shortened V by 4 bases and J by 6 bases, and 18 bases separated the two germline ends. The CDR3 sequence is 15 residues long. Germline loops: CDR1 SGHDN, CDR2 FVKESK. The CDR3 DNA reads as TGTGCCAGCAGCCGTGTTCCCTTGGGGGCGGATGGCTACACCTTC. Its translation is CASSRVPLGADGYTF.

In its sample, this clonotype was seen many times. The V gene is TRBV19, the J gene TRBJ2-5; 9 positions match TRBD1. The germline V gene has CDR1 LNHDA and CDR2 SQIVND (reference sequence). This CDR3 contains 16 residues. The V and J ends lost 6 bases and 3 bases, in that order; junction bases with no gene match: 11. CDR3 DNA: TGTGCCAGTAGCTCCGGACAGGGGTGGTGGGAAGAGACCCAGTACTTC. It is translated as CASSSGQGWWEETQYF. Complete variable domain (other parts from reference TRBV19 and TRBJ2-5): DGGITQSPKYLFRKEGQNVTLSCEQNLNHDAMYWYRQDPGQGLRLIYYSQIVNDFQKGDIAEGYSVSREKKESFPLTVTSAQKNPTAFYLCASSSGQGWWEETQYFGPGTRLLVL.

This clonotype occurred many times. The J gene is TRBJ2-2, the V gene TRBV2, with TRBD2 matching 11 bases. The CDR3 length is 18 residues. CDR1 SNHLY and CDR2 FYNNEI come from the germline V gene. V was clipped by 2 bases and J by 3 bases; unmatched bases: 8. CDR3 protein: CASSEYLVAGGDTGELFF. In nucleotides, the CDR3 is TGTGCCAGCAGTGAATACCTAGTAGCGGGGGGGGACACCGGGGAGCTGTTTTTT. Drawing the rest from reference TRBV2 and TRBJ2-2, the complete variable domain is EPEVTQTPSHQVTQMGQEVILRCVPISNHLYFYWYRQILGQKVEFLVSFYNNEISEKSEIFDDQFSVERPDGSNFTLKIRSTKLEDSAMYFCASSEYLVAGGDTGELFFGEGSRLTVL.

The table lists this clonotype with many counts. The chain recombines TRBV28 with TRBJ2-5, with 8 bases matching TRBD1. The length of the CDR3 is 16 residues. After removal of 5 bases from V and 2 bases from J, the junction contained 10 bases not matched to a gene. The germline CDR1 and CDR2 sequences are MDHEN and SYDVKM. CDR3 loop: CASSEPRGRQQETQYF. The CDR3 DNA reads TGTGCCAGCAGTGAGCCCAGGGGGCGGCAACAAGAGACCCAGTACTTC.

This clonotype was seen repeatedly, ten times or more. The rearrangement joins TRBV12-3 or TRBV12-4 to TRBJ1-1; TRBD1 matches at 8 bases. Trimming at V came to 5 bases and at J to 5 bases, leaving 4 bases not matched to a gene. CDR3 size: 13 residues. The CDR3 reads CASSPDRVTEAFF. CDR3 nucleotide sequence: TGTGCCAGCAGTCCGGACAGGGTGACTGAAGCTTTCTTT.

This clonotype has ten or more counts. The V gene is TRBV24-1, the J gene TRBJ2-3; 11 nucleotides line up with TRBD2. The CDR3 is 19 amino acids. Germline CDR1 is KGHDR and CDR2 is SFDVKD. Trimming removed 3 bases from V and 4 bases from J; junction bases left unmatched: 14. CDR3 nucleotides: TGTGCCACCAGTGATCCGCTAGCGGGAGGATCCCACACGGCAGATACGCAGTATTTT. Translation: CATSDPLAGGSHTADTQYF.

V usage is TRBV6-2 or TRBV6-3 and J usage is TRBJ2-4, with D perhaps TRBD1 (6 bases). This CDR3 region has 11 residues. Trimming took 9 bases from V and 9 from J, leaving 12 bases between them. Looked up from germline, CDR1 is MNHEY and CDR2 is SVGEGT. The CDR3 DNA sequence: TGTGCCAGTTCGGGCAGGGGCATTCAGTACTTC. It translates to CASSGRGIQYF.

The gene calls are TRBV28 and TRBJ2-1; D might be TRBD1 (6 bases). The CDR3 is 12 amino acids. Trimming took off 5 bases at V and 9 bases at J, with 11 bases between the two ends. In germline, CDR1 is MDHEN, CDR2 SYDVKM. In DNA, the CDR3 is TGTGCCAGCAGTGTACAGGGCGGTGAGCAGTTCTTC. Translation: CASSVQGGEQFF.

Ten or more counts support this clonotype. This sequence joins TRBV28 and TRBJ2-2; 7 bases agree with TRBD1. This CDR3 spans 14 amino acids. CDR1 is MDHEN, CDR2 SYDVKM, per germline. V was clipped by 5 bases and J by 4 bases; unmatched bases: 4. The CDR3 DNA reads as TGTGCCAGCAGTCTGGGACAGTCCACCGGGGAGCTGTTTTTT. This encodes CASSLGQSTGELFF.

Of note for this clonotype: This may be a read error: a much more frequent sequence differs by one nucleotide. V and J are TRBV2 and TRBJ2-3; 10 bases are shared with TRBD1. V was pared by 8 bases and J by 6 bases, with 8 bases of the junction left unmatched. The CDR3 has 14 residues. Germline V gene lookup returns CDR1 SNHLY and CDR2 FYNNEI. Written as DNA, the CDR3 is TGTGCCAGCCTCTGGGACAGGGGATATGATACGCAGTATTTT. Translated: CASLWDRGYDTQYF.

This clonotype has more than one count but fewer than ten. The chain has TRBV6-1 and TRBJ1-5; TRBD1 aligns across 7 bases. The junction had 6 bases not matched to a gene; V was cut back by 2 bases and J by 5 bases. Germline V gene lookup returns CDR1 MNHNS and CDR2 SASEGT. CDR3 size: 15 residues. The CDR3 DNA reads TGTGCCAGCAGTGAATTCGGACAGGTATATCAGCCCCAGCATTTT. Protein: CASSEFGQVYQPQHF.

This clonotype was recorded many times. The rearrangement links TRBV25-1 to TRBJ1-1; weak D call: TRBD1 (5 bases). Germline loops: CDR1 MGHDK, CDR2 SYGVNS. Trimming took off 2 bases at V and 10 bases at J, with 23 bases between the two ends. The CDR3 runs 16 residues. CDR3: CASSEVFSGGASTAFF. CDR3 DNA sequence: TGTGCCAGCAGTGAAGTCTTTTCGGGTGGGGCCTCGACAGCTTTCTTT.

This clonotype was observed at least ten times. This chain connects TRBV7-8 to TRBJ2-7; TRBD1 aligns across 7 bases. CDR3 length: 14 residues. V shed 6 bases, J shed 7 bases, and the junction held 12 bases outside the gene matches. Germline V gene sequence: CDR1 SGHVS, CDR2 FQNEAQ. The CDR3 here is CASSYAQGGVEQYF. The CDR3 region has the DNA TGTGCCAGCAGTTATGCTCAAGGGGGCGTTGAGCAGTACTTC.

The chain carries TRBV27 and TRBJ1-2; the D gene is possibly TRBD1 (6 bases). Trimming shortened V by 3 bases and J by 2 bases, and 13 bases separated the two germline ends. This CDR3 contains 15 residues. Germline CDR1 reads MNHEY; CDR2 reads SMNVEV (reference sequence). The CDR3 DNA is TGTGCCAGCAGTTTTCGACCTACAGGGAACTATGGCTACACCTTC. It encodes CASSFRPTGNYGYTF.

With regard to this clonotype: A much larger clone differs from this one at a single base, so this may be a read error. V usage is TRBV5-1 and J usage is TRBJ2-2, with unresolved D. This CDR3 comprises 15 residues. Germline lookup yields CDR1 SGHRS and CDR2 YFSETQ. The CDR3, as DNA: TGCGCCAACAGCTTGGACGTGGGATCGACCGGGGAGCTGTTTTTT. Translating gives CANSLDVGSTGELFF.

This clonotype was counted ten times or more. The chain couples TRBV30 to TRBJ1-2; 7 nucleotides align to TRBD1. The CDR3 extends over 15 amino acids. Germline V gives CDR1 GTSNPN, CDR2 SVGIG (reference sequence). V gave up 1 base and J gave up 2 bases; unmatched junction bases: 7. The DNA of the CDR3 is TGTGCCTGGAGTGCCCCCGGGGGACAGAACTATGGCTACACCTTC. It yields the protein CAWSAPGGQNYGYTF.

V usage is TRBV7-8 and J usage is TRBJ2-5, with D tentatively TRBD2 (6 bases). From germline, CDR1 is SGHVS and CDR2 FQNEAQ. The CDR3 sequence is 17 residues long. V gave up 3 bases and J gave up 5 bases, with 22 bases separating them. In nucleotides, the CDR3 is TGTGCCAGCAGCTTGCTGTCCCCACGCGGACGGGGGGAGACCCAGTACTTC. This translates into CASSLLSPRGRGETQYF.

Regarding this clonotype: This clone may be a read error of a much larger clone one base away. The chain combines TRBV6-1 with TRBJ2-3; D is unclear. The germline CDR1 and CDR2 sequences are MNHNS and SASEGT. The CDR3 is 12 amino acids. Trimming removed 6 bases at V and 2 bases at J, with 6 bases between. The CDR3 DNA is TGTGCCAGCAGAACGAACACAGATACGCAGTATTTT. Translated, it gives CASRTNTDTQYF.

This clonotype came up many times. The chain has TRBV20-1 and TRBJ1-4; D perhaps matches TRBD1 (5 bases). The length of the CDR3 is 14 residues. The ends were cut back, 6 bases at V and 7 bases at J, with 18 bases in the middle. Germline V gives CDR1 DFQATT, CDR2 SNEGSKA (reference sequence). CDR3 sequence (DNA): TGCAGTGCAGAAGACGAAGGGAGGGGTGAAAAACTGTTTTTT. Encoded protein: CSAEDEGRGEKLFF.

This clonotype has ten or more counts. The chain is built from TRBV7-3 and TRBJ2-3, with D uncertain. The CDR3 is 13 amino acids. Germline loops: CDR1 SGHTA, CDR2 FQGTGA. The V and J ends lost 1 base and 1 base respectively, with 3 bases between them. CDR3 DNA: TGTGCCAGCAGCTTAATAGGCACAGATACGCAGTATTTT. Translation: CASSLIGTDTQYF.

This chain joins TRBV30 and TRBJ1-2, with 9 bases identical to TRBD1. After removal of 4 bases from V and 4 bases from J, the junction contained 10 bases not matched to a gene. Looked up from germline, CDR1 is GTSNPN and CDR2 is SVGIG (reference sequence). This CDR3 is built from 15 residues. CDR3 loop: CAWTPGQGGGYGYTF. In nucleotides, the CDR3 is TGTGCCTGGACCCCGGGACAGGGAGGGGGCTATGGCTACACCTTC.

Ten or more counts support this clonotype. The genes are TRBV30 and TRBJ2-7; D is unresolved. Germline CDR1 and CDR2: GTSNPN and SVGIG (reference sequence). CDR3 length equals 13 residues. Deletions cut 3 bases from V and 4 bases from J, with 13 bases between. The CDR3 loop is CAWRNDVGYEQYF. CDR3 DNA: TGTGCCTGGAGGAATGACGTTGGGTACGAGCAGTACTTC. Supplemented by reference TRBV30 and TRBJ2-7, the full variable domain reads SQTIHQWPATLVQPVGSPLSLECTVEGTSNPNLYWYRQAAGRGLQLLFYSVGIGQISSEVPQNLSASRPQDRQFILSSKKLLLSDSGFYLCAWRNDVGYEQYFGPGTRLTVT.

In its sample, this clonotype was seen many times. The chain carries TRBV30 and TRBJ1-5; D remains unclear. V lost 4 bases, J lost 3 bases, and 7 bases lay in between. Germline-derived CDR1 and CDR2 are GTSNPN and SVGIG (reference sequence). This CDR3 contains 12 residues. This CDR3 reads CAWNSYNQPQHF. CDR3 nucleotide sequence: TGTGCCTGGAATTCTTACAATCAGCCCCAGCATTTT.

This CDR3 is CASSQDRGHGETQYF. The DNA for the CDR3 is TGCGCCAGCAGCCAAGATCGGGGGCACGGGGAGACCCAGTACTTC. The chain uses TRBV4-3 and TRBJ2-5; D may match TRBD1 or TRBD2 (6 bases each). The CDR3 length is 15 residues. Trimming took 0 bases from V and 5 from J, leaving 13 bases between them. The germline V gene has CDR1 LGHNA and CDR2 YSLEER.

Regarding this clonotype: This clone may be a read error of a much larger clone one base away. V and J are TRBV7-6 and TRBJ2-7; D is possibly TRBD2 (5 bases). Germline lookup yields CDR1 SGHVS and CDR2 FNYEAQ. The CDR3 covers 13 residues. For the CDR3, the DNA is TGTGCCAGCAGCTTAGATGCGGGCTCGGAGCCGTACTTC. Translating gives CASSLDAGSEPYF.

This clonotype was detected many times. CDR3 DNA: TGTGCCAGCACCTTGGGCACCGGGGAGCTGTTTTTT. Amino acids: CASTLGTGELFF. The rearrangement links TRBV28 to TRBJ2-2; D is undetermined. Trimming left V 7 bases short and J 4 bases short, with 7 bases between. Germline V gives CDR1 MDHEN, CDR2 SYDVKM. CDR3 size: 12 residues.

This clonotype has a handful of counts. V gene TRBV20-1 combines with J gene TRBJ2-3; 7 nucleotides line up with TRBD1. The CDR3 spans 14 residues. The ends lost 6 bases at V and 2 bases at J; junction bases unmatched: 8. Germline assignment: CDR1 DFQATT and CDR2 SNEGSKA (reference sequence). CDR3 coding DNA: TGCAGTGCGCCTGGACAGGTCTTCACAGATACGCAGTATTTT. Translation gives CSAPGQVFTDTQYF.